This paragraph reports one T cell receptor (beta chain). There is no known antigen for this receptor. No much larger clone is present one base from it, and per-base qualities are unavailable. Each collaborating institution followed its own protocols to collect whole blood in K2EDTA tubes. For TCRbeta analysis, collaborators shipped samples as frozen whole blood, isolated PBMCs, or DNA extracted from either of those sample types. These data belong to a study of blood T cell repertoires in COVID-19 (dated by TCRdb to the early 2020s). Concerning the study at large: Samples covering the acute and convalescent phases of COVID-19 were provided by collaborators in the United States, Italy and Spain. The prospective study material was composed of cDNA or gDNA derived from T cells, B-cell-depleted T cells, or PBMCs. The dataset comprised deeply sampled blood TCRbeta repertoires from subjects exposed to, actively infected with, or recovered from COVID-19. The repertoires were released in a freely available public database meant as a resource for research on the immune response to SARS-CoV-2. The samples were drawn from two sources: the first 160 participants of the ongoing ImmuneRACE study, and 950 to 1,500 subjects contributed by 6 global collaborators. Nearly every sample came with metadata listing a de-identified subject ID, COVID-19 status, age in years and sex. Where available, HLA class I and class II types were taken from metadata supplied by the sample provider and were not determined by assay-based typing.

Findings and caveats that apply to the study as a whole: The amount of clinical and demographic metadata varied by source and participant and was provided uncurated.

TCRbeta CDR3 regions were amplified from genomic DNA using the immunoSEQ Assay, a bias-controlled multiplex PCR. On the authors' methods: The number of nucleated cells in each sample was estimated from the amplification of reference gene primers within the assay. To quantify the absolute abundance of each unique TCRbeta CDR3 rearrangement, sequence reads were collapsed and filtered. For each sample, productive Simpson clonality was calculated as the square root of Simpson's diversity index over productive rearrangements. Held by TCRdb, this immuneACCESS table contains in-frame sequences only and omits some clones. Under half of the omission traces to an unresolved V gene where checked; the cause of the rest is unknown. V and J calls and clone size are copied from that table; D and trimming were computed from the DNA. For this sample there are about 200,000 clones; 70% to 90% appear just once. The leading ten clones occupy approximately 3% of the sample.

The sequence came from a man aged 55-75 years with acute or convalescent COVID-19. Sequenced material: peripheral blood.

The CDR3 has the sequence CASSPQGVNTEAFF. At the DNA level, the sequence is TGTGCCAGCAGTCCCCAGGGTGTGAACACTGAAGCTTTCTTT. The chain employs TRBV2 and TRBJ1-1; TRBD1 could be the D gene, as 5 bases match. According to the germline V gene, CDR1 reads SNHLY and CDR2 reads FYNNEI. V loses 5 bases of germline sequence and J loses 0 bases, and the interval between the two ends is 10 bases. The CDR3 sequence holds 14 residues, the cysteine and phenylalanine included. Only the CDR3 portion is preserved as DNA: 42 bases, with reading frame beginning at the first base.